Below are 5 T cell receptor beta chains sequenced from a single sample in a study of T cell responses to AZD1222 COVID-19 vaccine. Using immunoSEQ multiplex PCR, the repertoire was profiled, and TCRdb retains in-frame clones only, with some absent. The sample holds about 120,000 clones, roughly 90% seen once. Sample: peripheral blood, taken on day 0 of AZD1222 vaccination. The receptors were gathered from an adult in good health.

J is TRBJ1-5 and V is TRBV7-8; 8 nucleotides agree with TRBD1. CDR1 is SGHVS, CDR2 FQNEAQ, per germline. The CDR3 is made up of 19 amino acids. V shed 6 bases, J shed 0 bases, and the junction held 16 bases outside the gene matches. The CDR3 nucleotides read TGTGCCAGCAGTCTACCTCGGGACAGGTTAACTCATAGCAATCAGCCCCAGCATTTT. Translated, it gives CASSLPRDRLTHSNQPQHF.

The CDR3 DNA sequence: TGTGCCAGCAGTTACTCGTCCACTAGCGGGAGAAAAAACATTCAGTACTTC. Translated: CASSYSSTSGRKNIQYF. This chain connects TRBV6-2 or TRBV6-3 to TRBJ2-4, with 11 bases fitting TRBD2. Germline V gene sequence: CDR1 MNHEY, CDR2 SVGEGT. The CDR3 runs 17 residues. After removal of 0 bases from V and 4 bases from J, the junction contained 5 bases not matched to a gene.

V and J are TRBV29-1 and TRBJ2-1, with TRBD2 matching 11 bases. The CDR3 is made up of 14 amino acids. V was pared by 3 bases and J by 3 bases, with 1 base of the junction left unmatched. Germline V gives CDR1 SQVTM, CDR2 ANQGSEA. The CDR3 is CSVDTSGSYNEQFF. For the CDR3, the DNA is TGCAGCGTTGACACTAGCGGGAGCTACAATGAGCAGTTCTTC.

The CDR3 DNA is TGTGCCAGCAATGTCGGGGGAGTAAGGGAGACCCAGTACTTC. Translating it yields CASNVGGVRETQYF. V gene TRBV28 combines with J gene TRBJ2-5; D possibly corresponds to TRBD2 (6 bases). Looked up from germline, CDR1 is MDHEN and CDR2 is SYDVKM. Trimming took 7 bases from V and 5 from J, leaving 17 bases between them. The CDR3 extends over 14 amino acids.

The V gene is TRBV30, the J gene TRBJ1-1; no clear D gene. This CDR3 has 11 residues. The germline gives CDR1 GTSNPN, CDR2 SVGIG (reference sequence). V lost 5 bases and J 6 bases, leaving 10 bases between the germline ends. CDR3 residues: CAWSSIAEAFF. CDR3 in DNA: TGTGCCTGGTCGAGCATTGCTGAAGCTTTCTTT.